A single sample is the source of the 7 T cell receptor beta chains below, sequenced in a study of cytomegalovirus exposure and HLA in healthy donors. PCR amplification relied on 60 Vbeta primers (plus 13 Jbeta primers). Measured with immunoSEQ multiplex PCR; TCRdb has only the in-frame clones, and not every one. The sample lists approximately 170,000 clones, about 76% occurring once. The material sequenced was PBMCs. The receptors were sampled from a male donor in good health and CMV-seropositive.

This sequence joins TRBV11-2 and TRBJ1-1; perhaps TRBD1 as D (5 bases). Deletions cut 1 base from V and 4 bases from J, with 7 bases between. This CDR3 contains 13 residues. Per germline, CDR1 SGHAT and CDR2 FQNNGV. This CDR3 is CASSLGTTTEAFF. CDR3 bases: TGTGCCAGCAGCTTAGGGACAACCACTGAAGCTTTCTTT.

V and J are TRBV7-2 and TRBJ2-3, with TRBD2 as a possible D gene (6 bases). Germline CDR1 SGHTA, CDR2 FQGNSA. This CDR3 is built from 14 residues. Trimming took off 1 base at V and 6 bases at J, with 11 bases between the two ends. CDR3 DNA: TGTGCCAGCAGCTTAGGCGGGACCCGGGATACGCAGTATTTT. This encodes CASSLGGTRDTQYF.

The gene calls are TRBV2 and TRBJ1-2; 9 positions match TRBD1. Losses at the gene ends were 2 bases for V and 6 bases for J; bases not matched to a gene: 1. The CDR3 is made up of 13 amino acids. Germline-derived CDR1 and CDR2 are SNHLY and FYNNEI. The CDR3 DNA follows: TGTGCCAGCAGTGAAACAGGGGGCAATGGCTACACCTTC. This translates into CASSETGGNGYTF.

The genes are TRBV4-3 and TRBJ2-6; possibly TRBD2 for D (5 bases). Germline V CDR1 and CDR2: LGHNA, YSLEER. The CDR3 runs 17 residues. The germline V and J ends were trimmed by 1 base and 0 bases, with 10 bases remaining between them. CDR3: CASSQAEAGSGANVLTF. Here the CDR3 DNA reads TGCGCCAGCAGCCAAGCGGAGGCAGGCTCTGGGGCCAACGTCCTGACTTTC.

V usage is TRBV30 and J usage is TRBJ2-5; 10 positions match TRBD1. This CDR3 has 12 amino acids. Germline V gene sequence: CDR1 GTSNPN, CDR2 SVGIG (reference sequence). The DNA for the CDR3 is TGTGCAGGGACAGGGGACCTATGGGAGCAGTACTTC. It codes for CAGTGDLWEQYF.

This clone was detected a few times. V gene TRBV4-1 combines with J gene TRBJ1-1, with D uncertain. Trimming left V 3 bases short and J 4 bases short, with 12 bases between. This CDR3 comprises 14 residues. CDR1 is MGHRA and CDR2 is YSYEKL in the germline V gene. DNA for the CDR3: TGCGCCAGCAGCCAGTTCATGTGGGCCACTGAAGCTTTCTTT. Translated: CASSQFMWATEAFF.

This clone was seen only once. This chain joins TRBV7-3 and TRBJ2-3, with 8 bases identical to TRBD2. Germline lookup yields CDR1 SGHTA and CDR2 FQGTGA. V shed 2 bases and J 11 bases; nucleotides not matched to a gene: 6. The CDR3 is 13 residues long. The CDR3 nucleotides are TGTGCCAGCAGCTTAGTTAGCGGGGAAAAGCAGTATTTT. Protein product: CASSLVSGEKQYF.